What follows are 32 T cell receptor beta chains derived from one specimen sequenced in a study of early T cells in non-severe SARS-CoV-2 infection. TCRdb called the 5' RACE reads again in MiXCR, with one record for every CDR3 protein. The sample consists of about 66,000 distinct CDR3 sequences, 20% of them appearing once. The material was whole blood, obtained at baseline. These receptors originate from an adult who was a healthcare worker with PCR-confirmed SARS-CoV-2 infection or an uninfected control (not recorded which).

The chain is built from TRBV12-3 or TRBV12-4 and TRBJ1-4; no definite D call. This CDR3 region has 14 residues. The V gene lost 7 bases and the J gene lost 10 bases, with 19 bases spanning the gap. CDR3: CASTPTGPSRKLFF. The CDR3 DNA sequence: TGTGCCAGCACTCCAACTGGACCGTCACGAAAACTGTTTTTT.

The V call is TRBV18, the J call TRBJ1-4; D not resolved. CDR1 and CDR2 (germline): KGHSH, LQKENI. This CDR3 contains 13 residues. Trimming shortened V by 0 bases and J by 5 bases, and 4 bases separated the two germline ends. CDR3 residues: CASSPPGNEKLFF. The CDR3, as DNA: TGTGCCAGCTCACCACCGGGGAATGAAAAACTGTTTTTT.

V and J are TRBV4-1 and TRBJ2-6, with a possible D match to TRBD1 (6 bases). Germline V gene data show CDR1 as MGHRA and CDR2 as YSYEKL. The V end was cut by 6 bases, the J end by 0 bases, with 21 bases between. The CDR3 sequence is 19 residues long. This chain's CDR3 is CASRLTPTGLLSGANVLTF. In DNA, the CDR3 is TGCGCCAGCAGACTCACCCCCACAGGGCTACTCTCTGGGGCCAACGTCCTGACTTTC.

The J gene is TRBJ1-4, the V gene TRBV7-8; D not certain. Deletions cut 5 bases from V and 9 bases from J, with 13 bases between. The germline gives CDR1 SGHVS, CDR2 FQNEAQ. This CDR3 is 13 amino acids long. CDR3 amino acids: CASSPVHGKKLFF. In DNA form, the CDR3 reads TGTGCCAGCAGCCCCGTTCATGGGAAAAAACTGTTTTTT.

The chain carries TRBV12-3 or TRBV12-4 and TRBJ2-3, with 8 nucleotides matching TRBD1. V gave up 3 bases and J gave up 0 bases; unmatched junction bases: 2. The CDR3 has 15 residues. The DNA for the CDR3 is TGTGCCAGCAGTTTCAGGGGGCGCAGCACAGATACGCAGTATTTT. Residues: CASSFRGRSTDTQYF.

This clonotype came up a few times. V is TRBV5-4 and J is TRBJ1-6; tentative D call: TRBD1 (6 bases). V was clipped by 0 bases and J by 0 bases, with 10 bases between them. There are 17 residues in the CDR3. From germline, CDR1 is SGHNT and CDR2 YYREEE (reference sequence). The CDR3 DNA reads TGTGCCAGCAGCTTGGGGGGGCCGTACTCCTATAATTCACCCCTCCACTTT. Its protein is CASSLGGPYSYNSPLHF.

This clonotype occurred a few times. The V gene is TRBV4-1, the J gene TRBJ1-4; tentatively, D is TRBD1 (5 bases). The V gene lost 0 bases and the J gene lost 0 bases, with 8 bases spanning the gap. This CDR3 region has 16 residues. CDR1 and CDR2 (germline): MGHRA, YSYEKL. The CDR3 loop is CASSQEWGATNEKLFF. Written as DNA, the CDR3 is TGCGCCAGCAGCCAAGAATGGGGCGCAACTAATGAAAAACTGTTTTTT.

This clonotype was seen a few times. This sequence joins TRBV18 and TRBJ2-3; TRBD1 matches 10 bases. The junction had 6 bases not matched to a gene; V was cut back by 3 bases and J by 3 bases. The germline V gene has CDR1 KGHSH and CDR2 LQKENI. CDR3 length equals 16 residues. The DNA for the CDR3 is TGTGCCAGCTCACCCCCCTGGGACAGGGGAACAGATACGCAGTATTTT. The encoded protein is CASSPPWDRGTDTQYF. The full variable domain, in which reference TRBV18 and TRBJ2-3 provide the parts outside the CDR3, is NAGVMQNPRHLVRRRGQEARLRCSPMKGHSHVYWYRQLPEEGLKFMVYLQKENIIDESGMPKERFSAEFPKEGPSILRIQQVVRGDSAAYFCASSPPWDRGTDTQYFGPGTRLTVL.

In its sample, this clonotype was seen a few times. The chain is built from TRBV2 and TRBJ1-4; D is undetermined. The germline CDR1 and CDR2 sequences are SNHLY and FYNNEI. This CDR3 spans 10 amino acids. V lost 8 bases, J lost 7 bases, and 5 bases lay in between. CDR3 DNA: TGTGCCAGCCTCGGTGAAAAACTGTTTTTT. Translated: CASLGEKLFF.

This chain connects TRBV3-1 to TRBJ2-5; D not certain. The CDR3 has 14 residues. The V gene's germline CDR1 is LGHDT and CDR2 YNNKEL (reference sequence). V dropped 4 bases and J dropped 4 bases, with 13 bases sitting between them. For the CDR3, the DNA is TGTGCCAGCAGCCCCTGGACCGGCACAGAGACCCAGTACTTC. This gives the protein CASSPWTGTETQYF.

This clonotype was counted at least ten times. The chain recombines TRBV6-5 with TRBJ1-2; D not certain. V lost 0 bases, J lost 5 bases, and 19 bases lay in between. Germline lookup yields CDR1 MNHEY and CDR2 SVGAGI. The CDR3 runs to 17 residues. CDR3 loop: CASSYSEAGRSGYGYTF. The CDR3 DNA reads TGTGCCAGCAGTTACTCGGAGGCAGGACGATCTGGATATGGCTACACCTTC.

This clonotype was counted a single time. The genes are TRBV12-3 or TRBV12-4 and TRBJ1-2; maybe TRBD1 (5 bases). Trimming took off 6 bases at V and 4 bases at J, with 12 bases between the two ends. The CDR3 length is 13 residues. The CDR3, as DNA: TGTGCCAGCAGGTCGGGACCGAGCTATGGCTACACCTTC. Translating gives CASRSGPSYGYTF.

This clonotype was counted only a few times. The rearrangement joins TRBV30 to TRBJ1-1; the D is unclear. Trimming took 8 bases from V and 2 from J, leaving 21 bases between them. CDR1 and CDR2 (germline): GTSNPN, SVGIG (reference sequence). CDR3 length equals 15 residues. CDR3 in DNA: TGTGCCGGAACCCCTTTTGGTTCAGGAAACACTGAAGCTTTCTTT. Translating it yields CAGTPFGSGNTEAFF. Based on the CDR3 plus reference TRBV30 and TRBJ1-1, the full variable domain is SQTIHQWPATLVQPVGSPLSLECTVEGTSNPNLYWYRQAAGRGLQLLFYSVGIGQISSEVPQNLSASRPQDRQFILSSKKLLLSDSGFYLCAGTPFGSGNTEAFFGQGTRLTVV.

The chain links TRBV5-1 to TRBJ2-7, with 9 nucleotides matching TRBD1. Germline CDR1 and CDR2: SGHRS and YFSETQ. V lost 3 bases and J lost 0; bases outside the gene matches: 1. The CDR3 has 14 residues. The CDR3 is CASSSTGGSYEQYF. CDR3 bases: TGCGCCAGCAGCTCGACAGGGGGCTCCTACGAGCAGTACTTC.

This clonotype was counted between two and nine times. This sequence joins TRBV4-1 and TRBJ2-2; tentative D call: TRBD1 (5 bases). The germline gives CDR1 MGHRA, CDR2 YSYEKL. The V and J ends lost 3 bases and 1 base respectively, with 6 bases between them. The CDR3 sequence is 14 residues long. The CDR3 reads CASSHQGNTGELFF. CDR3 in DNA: TGCGCCAGCAGCCATCAGGGGAACACCGGGGAGCTGTTTTTT.

In DNA, the CDR3 is TGCGCCAGCGGACTAGCTAGCTCCGGGGAGCTGTTTTTT. This sequence encodes CASGLASSGELFF. The rearrangement joins TRBV5-1 to TRBJ2-2; 8 positions agree with TRBD2. V trimming: 7 bases; J trimming: 6 bases; junction bases outside the gene matches: 5. This CDR3 region has 13 residues. CDR1 SGHRS and CDR2 YFSETQ come from the germline V gene.

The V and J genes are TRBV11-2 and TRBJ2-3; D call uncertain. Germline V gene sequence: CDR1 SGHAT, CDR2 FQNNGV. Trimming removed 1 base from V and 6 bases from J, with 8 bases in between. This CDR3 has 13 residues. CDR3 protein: CASSLAFMDTQYF. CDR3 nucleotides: TGTGCCAGCAGCTTAGCCTTCATGGATACGCAGTATTTT.

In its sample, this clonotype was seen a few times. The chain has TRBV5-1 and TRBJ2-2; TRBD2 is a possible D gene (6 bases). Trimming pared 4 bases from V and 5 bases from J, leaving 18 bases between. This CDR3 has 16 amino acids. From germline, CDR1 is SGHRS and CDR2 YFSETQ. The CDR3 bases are TGCGCCAGCAGCGATCCCTCCGGGGGTCGGACCGGGGAGCTGTTTTTT. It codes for CASSDPSGGRTGELFF.

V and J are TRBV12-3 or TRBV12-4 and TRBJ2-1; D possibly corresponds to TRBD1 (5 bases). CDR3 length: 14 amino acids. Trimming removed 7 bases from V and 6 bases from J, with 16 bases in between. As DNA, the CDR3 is TGTGCCAGCACCCAGACAGAGAATCCCAATGAGCAGTTCTTC. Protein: CASTQTENPNEQFF.

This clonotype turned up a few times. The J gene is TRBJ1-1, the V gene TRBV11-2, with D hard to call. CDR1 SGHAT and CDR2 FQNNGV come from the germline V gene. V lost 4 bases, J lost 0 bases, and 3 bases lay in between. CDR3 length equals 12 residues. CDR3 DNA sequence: TGTGCCAGCAGCTGGGTGAACACTGAAGCTTTCTTT. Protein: CASSWVNTEAFF.

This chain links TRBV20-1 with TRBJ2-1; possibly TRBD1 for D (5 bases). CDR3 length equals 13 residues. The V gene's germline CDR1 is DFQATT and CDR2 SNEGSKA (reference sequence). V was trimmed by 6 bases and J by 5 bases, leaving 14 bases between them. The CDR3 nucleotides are TGCAGTGCGCACCCCTCAGGGAACAATGAGCAGTTCTTC. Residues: CSAHPSGNNEQFF.

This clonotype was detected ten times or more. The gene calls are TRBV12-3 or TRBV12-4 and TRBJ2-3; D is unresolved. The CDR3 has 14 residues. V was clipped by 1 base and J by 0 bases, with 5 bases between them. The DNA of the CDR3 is TGTGCCAGCAGTTTAGTTGGGAGCACAGATACGCAGTATTTT. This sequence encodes CASSLVGSTDTQYF.

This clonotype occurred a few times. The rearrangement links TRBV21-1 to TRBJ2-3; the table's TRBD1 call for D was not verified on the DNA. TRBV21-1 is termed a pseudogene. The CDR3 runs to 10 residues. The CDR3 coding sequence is TGTGCCAGAAAGCGGGACAGTCAATATTTT. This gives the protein CARKRDSQYF.

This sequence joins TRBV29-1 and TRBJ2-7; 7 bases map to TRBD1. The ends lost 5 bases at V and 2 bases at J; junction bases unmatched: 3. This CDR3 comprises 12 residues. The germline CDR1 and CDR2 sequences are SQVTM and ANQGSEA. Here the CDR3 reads CSVRQGTYEQYF. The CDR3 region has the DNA TGCAGCGTTCGACAGGGTACCTACGAGCAGTACTTC.

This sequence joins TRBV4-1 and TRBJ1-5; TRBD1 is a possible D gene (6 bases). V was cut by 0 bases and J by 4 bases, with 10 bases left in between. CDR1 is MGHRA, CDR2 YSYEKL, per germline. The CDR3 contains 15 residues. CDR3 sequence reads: CASSQESRGNQPQHF. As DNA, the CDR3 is TGCGCCAGCAGCCAAGAAAGCAGGGGAAATCAGCCCCAGCATTTT.

CDR3 sequence reads: CAWSVLRGTEQFF. DNA of the CDR3: TGTGCCTGGAGTGTTCTCAGGGGGACTGAGCAGTTCTTC. The chain is built from TRBV30 and TRBJ2-1, with 7 bases lining up with TRBD1. The CDR3 runs 13 residues. The V segment lost 0 bases and the J segment 9 bases; nucleotides outside the gene matches: 5. Germline V gives CDR1 GTSNPN, CDR2 SVGIG (reference sequence).

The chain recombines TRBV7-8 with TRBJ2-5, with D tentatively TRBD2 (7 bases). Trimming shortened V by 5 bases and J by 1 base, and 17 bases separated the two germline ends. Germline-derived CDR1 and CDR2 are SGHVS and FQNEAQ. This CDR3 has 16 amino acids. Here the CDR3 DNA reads TGTGCCAGCAGCCCCCGGGCGGGGGCTTTCCAAGAGACCCAGTACTTC. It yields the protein CASSPRAGAFQETQYF.

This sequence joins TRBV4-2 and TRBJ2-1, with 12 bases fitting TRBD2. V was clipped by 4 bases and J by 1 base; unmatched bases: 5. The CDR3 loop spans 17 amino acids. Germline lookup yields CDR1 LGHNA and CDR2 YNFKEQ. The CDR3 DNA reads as TGTGCCAGCAGCCCGACTAGCGGGGGAGATTCCTACAATGAGCAGTTCTTC. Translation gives CASSPTSGGDSYNEQFF.

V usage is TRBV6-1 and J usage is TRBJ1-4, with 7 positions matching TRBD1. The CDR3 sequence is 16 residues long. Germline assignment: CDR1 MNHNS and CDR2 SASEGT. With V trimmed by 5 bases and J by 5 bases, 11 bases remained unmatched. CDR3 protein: CASSPRNRGVNEKLFF. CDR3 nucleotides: TGTGCCAGCAGTCCAAGGAACAGGGGCGTGAATGAAAAACTGTTTTTT.

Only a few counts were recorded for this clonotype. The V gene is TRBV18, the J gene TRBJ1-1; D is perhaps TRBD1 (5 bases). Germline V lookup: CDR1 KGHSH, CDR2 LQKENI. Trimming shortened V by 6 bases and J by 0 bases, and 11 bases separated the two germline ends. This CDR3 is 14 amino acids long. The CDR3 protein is CASSIGEVNTEAFF. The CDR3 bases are TGTGCCAGCTCCATAGGGGAGGTGAACACTGAAGCTTTCTTT.

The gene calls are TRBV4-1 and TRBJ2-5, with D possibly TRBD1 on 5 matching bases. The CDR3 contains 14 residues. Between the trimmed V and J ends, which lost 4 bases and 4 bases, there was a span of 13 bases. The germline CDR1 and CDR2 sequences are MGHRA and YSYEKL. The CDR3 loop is CASSPGAGSETQYF. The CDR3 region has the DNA TGCGCCAGCAGCCCTGGGGCAGGGTCAGAGACCCAGTACTTC.

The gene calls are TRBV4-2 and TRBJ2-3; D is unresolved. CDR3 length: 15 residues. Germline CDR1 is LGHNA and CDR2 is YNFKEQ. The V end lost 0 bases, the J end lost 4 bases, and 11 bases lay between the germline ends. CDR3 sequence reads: CASSQELLVSDTQYF. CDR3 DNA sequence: TGTGCCAGCAGCCAAGAATTGCTAGTCTCAGATACGCAGTATTTT.